These 27 T cell receptor beta chains originate from one sample sequenced in a study of shared clonotypes between healthy human individuals. Sequencing used immunoSEQ multiplex PCR; TCRdb keeps in-frame clones, though not all of them. The sample contains about 1 million clones, about 76% of which appear only once. Sequenced material: memory CD4+ T cells sorted from blood. Indicated subset: CD45RA-negative fraction. The origin of the receptors is a man in his late teens or twenties in good health.

This sequence joins TRBV19 and TRBJ1-2, with 9 nucleotides matching TRBD1. V was pared by 6 bases and J by 5 bases, with 7 bases of the junction left unmatched. The CDR3 runs 14 residues. Germline V gene sequence: CDR1 LNHDA, CDR2 SQIVND (reference sequence). CDR3 in DNA: TGTGCCAGTAGGCAGACAGGGGGTAGATATGGCTACACCTTC. Translation gives CASRQTGGRYGYTF. Variable domain in full (rest from reference TRBV19 and TRBJ1-2): DGGITQSPKYLFRKEGQNVTLSCEQNLNHDAMYWYRQDPGQGLRLIYYSQIVNDFQKGDIAEGYSVSREKKESFPLTVTSAQKNPTAFYLCASRQTGGRYGYTFGSGTRLTVV.

The chain has TRBV27 and TRBJ2-7; perhaps TRBD1 as D (6 bases). V was trimmed by 8 bases and J by 7 bases, leaving 15 bases between them. The CDR3 is 12 amino acids. The germline gives CDR1 MNHEY, CDR2 SMNVEV (reference sequence). The CDR3 DNA reads as TGTGCCAGCCAGGGCAGGGGTGGGGAGCAGTACTTC. It encodes CASQGRGGEQYF.

This chain connects TRBV4-1 to TRBJ2-1, with TRBD2 matching 13 bases. Germline trimming cut 5 bases from V and 2 bases from J; bases unmatched to any gene: 15. Germline CDR1 and CDR2: MGHRA and YSYEKL. The CDR3 consists of 20 residues. The CDR3 nucleotides are TGCGCCAGCAGCTTTGGACTAGCGGGAGCAGTTTCGCATCCCTACAATGAGCAGTTCTTC. This sequence encodes CASSFGLAGAVSHPYNEQFF.

This clone was observed a few times. The genes are TRBV2 and TRBJ2-2; 8 nucleotides match TRBD1. J lost 6 bases, V lost 2 bases, and 5 bases had no gene match. This CDR3 comprises 15 residues. The germline gives CDR1 SNHLY, CDR2 FYNNEI. The CDR3 DNA reads TGTGCCAGCAGTGAACGCAGGGGGCTCGCCGGGGAGCTGTTTTTT. Its protein is CASSERRGLAGELFF.

V is TRBV30 and J is TRBJ1-6, with D uncertain. CDR1 is GTSNPN, CDR2 SVGIG, per germline (reference sequence). Trimming removed 3 bases from V and 10 bases from J, with 16 bases in between. This CDR3 region has 14 residues. The CDR3 sequence: CAWRVKTLGSPLHF. CDR3 DNA: TGTGCCTGGAGGGTCAAGACTTTGGGATCACCCCTCCACTTT. The full variable domain, its missing parts supplied by reference TRBV30 and TRBJ1-6, is SQTIHQWPATLVQPVGSPLSLECTVEGTSNPNLYWYRQAAGRGLQLLFYSVGIGQISSEVPQNLSASRPQDRQFILSSKKLLLSDSGFYLCAWRVKTLGSPLHFGNGTRLTVT.

The chain is built from TRBV10-3 and TRBJ2-2, with 9 bases aligning to TRBD1. From germline, CDR1 is ENHRY and CDR2 SYGVKD. Trimming took 6 bases from V and 6 from J; bases not matched to a gene: 5. The CDR3 is made up of 14 amino acids. CDR3 in amino acids: CAIRSGTGSGELFF. The CDR3 DNA is TGTGCCATCAGGTCCGGGACAGGGTCCGGGGAGCTGTTTTTT.

In its sample, this clone was seen once. The V call is TRBV6-1, the J call TRBJ1-3; no definite D call. V lost 8 bases and J lost 2, with 10 bases in between. Germline CDR1 is MNHNS and CDR2 is SASEGT. The CDR3 has 13 residues. For the CDR3, the DNA is TGTGCCAGCCGGAACCCAGCTGGAAACACCATATATTTT. The encoded protein is CASRNPAGNTIYF.

The chain recombines TRBV2 with TRBJ1-1; D gene unclear. The CDR3 contains 14 residues. Per the germline V gene, CDR1 is SNHLY and CDR2 is FYNNEI. The V gene lost 3 bases and the J gene lost 1 base, with 9 bases spanning the gap. As DNA, the CDR3 is TGTGCCAGCAGTGAGGGGAATAGGAACACTGAAGCTTTCTTT. This sequence encodes CASSEGNRNTEAFF.

This chain's CDR3 is CASSHGTGRYTEAFF. Written as DNA, the CDR3 is TGTGCCAGCAGCCACGGGACAGGGAGGTACACTGAAGCTTTCTTT. V and J are TRBV5-6 and TRBJ1-1; 9 bases agree with TRBD1. CDR3 length: 15 amino acids. Germline CDR1 SGHDT, CDR2 YYEEEE. V lost 4 bases, J lost 3 bases, and 7 bases stayed unmatched.

The chain recombines TRBV30 with TRBJ2-4, with D perhaps being TRBD1 or TRBD2 (6 bases each). The ends were cut back, 3 bases at V and 8 bases at J, with 26 bases in the middle. Germline V gives CDR1 GTSNPN, CDR2 SVGIG (reference sequence). The CDR3 contains 17 residues. The DNA of the CDR3 is TGTGCCTGGAGCCGGGGGCGGTCTCTAGCCAAAAACGACATTCAGTACTTC. It translates to CAWSRGRSLAKNDIQYF.

This chain links TRBV28 with TRBJ1-2; D is uncertain. Trimming stripped 2 bases from V and 6 bases from J, with 13 bases between. In germline, CDR1 is MDHEN, CDR2 SYDVKM. There are 14 residues in the CDR3. This CDR3 is CASSLLRVEDGYTF. CDR3 nucleotides: TGTGCCAGCAGTTTACTGAGGGTTGAAGATGGCTACACCTTC.

This chain uses TRBV5-4 with TRBJ1-3; weak D call: TRBD1 (6 bases). This CDR3 comprises 13 residues. The ends were cut back, 7 bases at V and 9 bases at J, with 17 bases in the middle. From germline, CDR1 is SGHNT and CDR2 YYREEE (reference sequence). In DNA, the CDR3 is TGTGCCAGCTCGTCCCGGGGGGGCAGCACCATATATTTT. Protein sequence: CASSSRGGSTIYF.

This clone was counted a single time. This sequence joins TRBV7-2 and TRBJ2-5; D unclear. The CDR3 runs to 15 residues. V was cut by 5 bases and J by 5 bases, with 18 bases left in between. Looked up from germline, CDR1 is SGHTA and CDR2 is FQGNSA. The CDR3 sequence: CASSQSSGPWETQYF. The CDR3, as DNA: TGTGCCAGCAGCCAAAGCTCTGGACCTTGGGAGACCCAGTACTTC.

This clone has a single count. The chain recombines TRBV30 with TRBJ2-6, with 12 bases lining up with TRBD1. The V gene end was trimmed by 5 bases and the J gene end by 3 bases; junction bases not matched to a gene: 2. This CDR3 comprises 15 residues. From germline, CDR1 is GTSNPN and CDR2 SVGIG (reference sequence). The CDR3 loop is CAWGTGGFGANVLTF. CDR3 nucleotide sequence: TGTGCCTGGGGGACAGGGGGCTTTGGGGCCAACGTCCTGACTTTC.

The chain couples TRBV7-2 to TRBJ2-3; 14 nucleotides match TRBD2. The CDR3 is 18 amino acids. V lost 3 bases, J lost 2 bases, and 7 bases stayed unmatched. CDR1 is SGHTA and CDR2 is FQGNSA in the germline V gene. CDR3 residues: CASSLGTSGRRLTDTQYF. Here the CDR3 DNA reads TGTGCCAGCAGCTTGGGGACTAGCGGGAGACGCCTCACAGATACGCAGTATTTT.

The chain carries TRBV15 and TRBJ1-5, with a weak D call TRBD1 (6 bases). Per the germline V gene, CDR1 is LNHNV and CDR2 is YYDKDF (reference sequence). There are 14 residues in the CDR3. Trimming removed 5 bases from V and 4 bases from J, with 12 bases in between. This CDR3 is CATSAQGFNQPQHF. CDR3 in DNA: TGTGCCACCAGCGCACAGGGATTTAATCAGCCCCAGCATTTT.

The chain employs TRBV5-1 and TRBJ2-1; D gene unclear. Trimming pared 3 bases from V and 5 bases from J, leaving 9 bases between. Per germline, CDR1 SGHRS and CDR2 YFSETQ. The CDR3 loop spans 13 amino acids. The CDR3 DNA reads as TGCGCCAGCAGCTCTTACTGGGACAATGAGCAGTTCTTC. Translating it yields CASSSYWDNEQFF.

The gene calls are TRBV6-6 and TRBJ2-2, with 11 nucleotides matching TRBD2. With V trimmed by 3 bases and J by 7 bases, 4 bases remained unmatched. Per the germline V gene, CDR1 is MNHNY and CDR2 is SVGAGI (reference sequence). This CDR3 contains 15 residues. The DNA of the CDR3 is TGTGCCAGCAGTTATTCTAGCGGGGGGAGCGGGGAGCTGTTTTTT. Translating gives CASSYSSGGSGELFF.

This sequence joins TRBV20-1 and TRBJ2-2; D gene unclear. Germline V gene data show CDR1 as DFQATT and CDR2 as SNEGSKA (reference sequence). V was trimmed by 3 bases and J by 10 bases, leaving 9 bases between them. The CDR3 totals 11 residues. The DNA for the CDR3 is TGCAGTGCTAGCGGCTTCTCGGAGCTGTTTTTT. Amino acid sequence: CSASGFSELFF.

V gene TRBV5-6 combines with J gene TRBJ1-2, with TRBD1 matching over 7 bases. CDR1 SGHDT and CDR2 YYEEEE come from the germline V gene. The V gene end was trimmed by 3 bases and the J gene end by 4 bases; junction bases not matched to a gene: 9. This CDR3 is built from 15 residues. CDR3 nucleotides: TGTGCCAGCAGCTCGTCATATGGGACAGCCTATGGCTACACCTTC. Protein product: CASSSSYGTAYGYTF.

The rearrangement links TRBV9 to TRBJ2-5; TRBD1 might be the D (6 bases). Germline loops: CDR1 SGDLS, CDR2 YYNGEE. The CDR3 is made up of 14 amino acids. V was shortened by 2 bases and J by 2 bases, with 10 bases between the two germline ends. The CDR3 loop reads CASSVRDTQETQYF. The CDR3 DNA sequence: TGTGCCAGCAGCGTCCGGGACACACAAGAGACCCAGTACTTC.

V is TRBV6-1 and J is TRBJ2-1; D not certain. The germline gives CDR1 MNHNS, CDR2 SASEGT. V was trimmed by 1 base and J by 7 bases, leaving 14 bases between them. The CDR3 spans 15 residues. DNA of the CDR3: TGTGCCAGCAGTGAAGGGGGAAGGAGTCGGAATGAGCAGTTCTTC. It specifies CASSEGGRSRNEQFF.

About this clone: A much larger clone differs by one base, so this may be a read error. This sample also contains other DNA sequences that code for the same CDR3. J is TRBJ2-1 and V is TRBV11-3, with 7 bases lining up with TRBD1. The CDR3 is 15 amino acids. CDR1 and CDR2 from the germline V gene are SGHNT and YENEEA. Trimming at V came to 1 base and at J to 3 bases, leaving 3 bases not matched to a gene. The CDR3, as DNA: TGTGCCAGCAGCTTAGGGCAGGGGGTCTACAATGAGCAGTTCTTC. It yields the protein CASSLGQGVYNEQFF.

As regards this clone: A much larger clone lies a single base off, so this may be a read error. The rearrangement links TRBV7-6 to TRBJ1-3; no clear D gene. V was clipped by 3 bases and J by 0 bases, with 6 bases between them. The germline V gene has CDR1 SGHVS and CDR2 FNYEAQ. The CDR3 runs 14 residues. CDR3 sequence reads: CASSFGNSGNTIYF. The CDR3, as DNA: TGTGCCAGCAGCTTTGGGAACTCTGGAAACACCATATATTTT.

The chain links TRBV11-2 to TRBJ1-1; no definite D call. Trimming shortened V by 4 bases and J by 8 bases, and 11 bases separated the two germline ends. This CDR3 contains 12 residues. Germline CDR1 SGHAT, CDR2 FQNNGV. CDR3 in amino acids: CASSSVPREAFF. In DNA form, the CDR3 reads TGTGCCAGCAGCTCCGTGCCAAGGGAAGCTTTCTTT.

V is TRBV11-1 and J is TRBJ2-3; 8 bases line up with TRBD2. The V segment lost 5 bases and the J segment 0 bases; nucleotides outside the gene matches: 7. Germline lookup yields CDR1 SGHAT and CDR2 FQDESV (reference sequence). CDR3 length: 16 amino acids. CDR3 bases: TGTGCCAGCAGCCCTGCGGGACTAGGTAGCACAGATACGCAGTATTTT. It is translated as CASSPAGLGSTDTQYF.

The V and J genes are TRBV6-1 and TRBJ2-7; perhaps TRBD1 as D (5 bases). CDR3 length equals 13 residues. Trimming removed 4 bases from V and 5 bases from J, with 12 bases in between. CDR1 is MNHNS, CDR2 SASEGT, per germline. CDR3 coding DNA: TGTGCCAGCAGTGGGCAGGGTGTACACGAGCAGTACTTC. Translating it yields CASSGQGVHEQYF.